This T cell receptor beta chain came from a study of CD8 T cells in Susac syndrome. Random-hexamer reverse transcription was applied to about 0.5 to 1 ug RNA. Amplification of the TCR beta CDR3 was carried out by immunoSEQ multiplex PCR, which spanned a total of 54 Vbeta and 13 Jbeta segments. TCRdb redid the calling of the immunoSEQ multiplex PCR reads with MiXCR, one entry per CDR3 protein. The profile shows over 100,000 distinct CDR3 sequences, roughly 96% of them singletons. Trimming took off 4 bases at V and 0 bases at J, with 10 bases between the two ends. The CDR3 length is 15 residues. Per the germline V gene, CDR1 is SEHNR and CDR2 is FQNEAQ (reference sequence).

This receptor was identified in a human donor in good health. V gene TRBV7-9 combines with J gene TRBJ1-3, with D unclear. The sample consisted of CD4+ T cells from PBMCs. The CDR3 spells CASSSGLNSGNTIYF. CDR3 sequence (DNA): TGTGCCAGCAGCTCCGGACTAAACTCTGGAAACACCATATATTTT.